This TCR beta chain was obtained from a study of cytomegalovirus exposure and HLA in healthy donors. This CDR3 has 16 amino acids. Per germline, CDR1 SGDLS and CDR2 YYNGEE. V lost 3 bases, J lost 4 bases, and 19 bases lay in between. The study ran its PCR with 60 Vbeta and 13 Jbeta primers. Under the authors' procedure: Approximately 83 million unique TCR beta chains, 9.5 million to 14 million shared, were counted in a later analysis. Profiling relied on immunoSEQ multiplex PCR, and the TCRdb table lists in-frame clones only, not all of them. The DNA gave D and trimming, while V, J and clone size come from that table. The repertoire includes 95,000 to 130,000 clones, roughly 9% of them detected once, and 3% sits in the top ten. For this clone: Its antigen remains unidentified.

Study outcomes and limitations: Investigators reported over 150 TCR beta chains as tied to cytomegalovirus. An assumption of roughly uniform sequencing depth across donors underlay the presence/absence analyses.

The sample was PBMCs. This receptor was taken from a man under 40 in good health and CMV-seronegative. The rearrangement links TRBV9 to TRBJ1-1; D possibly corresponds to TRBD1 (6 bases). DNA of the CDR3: TGTGCCAGCAGCGCGGCAGGGGCTGTAGAGGGCACTGAAGCTTTCTTT. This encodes CASSAAGAVEGTEAFF.